Below are 7 T cell receptor beta chains sequenced from a single sample in a study of shared clonotypes between healthy human individuals. Produced via immunoSEQ multiplex PCR; TCRdb's table is partial and in-frame only. The table includes roughly 2,500,000 clones, roughly 93% detected once. Input material: naive CD4+ T cells from PBMCs. Subset specified: CD45RA+ positively selected. Source of these receptors: a man aged 18 to 30 in good health. Some clones in this sample may be carry-over from other donors' samples.

The chain employs TRBV28 and TRBJ2-5; D tentatively fits TRBD1 or TRBD2 (6 bases each). The germline V and J ends were trimmed by 3 bases and 2 bases, with 16 bases remaining between them. Germline V gene lookup returns CDR1 MDHEN and CDR2 SYDVKM. The CDR3 has 16 residues. In DNA form, the CDR3 reads TGTGCCAGCAGTTTCTGGGGGGCAGAAGGACAAGAGACCCAGTACTTC. Amino acids: CASSFWGAEGQETQYF.

The sample holds one count of this clone. The J gene is TRBJ1-3, the V gene TRBV7-6; D call uncertain. The germline V gene encodes CDR1 SGHVS and CDR2 FNYEAQ. The CDR3 is made up of 14 amino acids. V lost 2 bases to trimming and J lost 3 bases, with 8 bases between them. CDR3 loop: CASSLNGDGNTIYF. DNA for the CDR3: TGTGCCAGCAGCTTAAATGGTGATGGAAACACCATATATTTT.

The J gene is TRBJ2-3, the V gene TRBV12-5, with 7 bases fitting TRBD2. V shed 7 bases, J shed 4 bases, and the junction held 11 bases outside the gene matches. The CDR3 length is 15 residues. Germline loops: CDR1 LGHNT, CDR2 FRNRAP. The CDR3 is CASAPGEGSADTQYF. The CDR3 DNA follows: TGTGCTAGTGCCCCGGGGGAGGGGTCTGCAGATACGCAGTATTTT.

The chain carries TRBV7-6 and TRBJ1-4; D remains unclear. This CDR3 comprises 13 residues. The V end lost 5 bases, the J end lost 8 bases, and 12 bases lay between the germline ends. Germline assignment: CDR1 SGHVS and CDR2 FNYEAQ. CDR3 nucleotides: TGTGCCAGCAGCCCCTTTGGGAGGGAAAAACTGTTTTTT. Translation gives CASSPFGREKLFF.

V and J are TRBV29-1 and TRBJ2-7; TRBD2 aligns across 7 bases. The V gene's germline CDR1 is SQVTM and CDR2 ANQGSEA. The V and J ends lost 7 bases and 5 bases, in that order; junction bases with no gene match: 8. The CDR3 contains 12 residues. The CDR3 is CSAGRTSDEQYF. CDR3 nucleotides: TGCAGCGCCGGACGTACTAGCGACGAGCAGTACTTC.

On this clone itself: The sample carries other DNA sequences with the same CDR3. The chain has TRBV18 and TRBJ1-2; TRBD1 agrees at 7 bases. This CDR3 is built from 14 residues. The trim removed 2 bases at V and 2 bases at J, leaving 2 bases unmatched. From germline, CDR1 is KGHSH and CDR2 LQKENI. The CDR3 DNA reads as TGTGCCAGCTCACCATTGGGACAGAACTATGGCTACACCTTC. Amino acid sequence: CASSPLGQNYGYTF.

The chain carries TRBV9 and TRBJ2-1; a weak D match, TRBD2 (6 bases). The germline V gene encodes CDR1 SGDLS and CDR2 YYNGEE. V lost 4 bases and J lost 0, with 17 bases in between. The CDR3 contains 17 residues. The CDR3 region is CASSPNLGGTSYNEQFF. As DNA, the CDR3 is TGTGCCAGCAGCCCCAACCTCGGGGGAACCTCCTACAATGAGCAGTTCTTC.